The 17 T cell receptor beta chains below come from one sample, sequenced in a study of CD8 T cells in Susac syndrome (dated by TCRdb to the late 2010s). The library was made by the immunoSEQ multiplex PCR assay. RNA was extracted using the RNeasy kit, and about 0.45 to 1 ug of the RNA was reverse transcribed with random hexamers. In TCRdb, the public reads were trimmed at Q25 with fastp and aligned with MiXCR, with productive beta chains retained. Records with the same CDR3 protein are collapsed into one entry carrying the most frequent genes and DNA. The table for this sample lists about 120,000 distinct CDR3 sequences; just under 95% of them were counted only once. The ten biggest clones cover around 0.28% of the sample. Sequenced input: CD8+ T cells from PBMCs. The receptors here all came from a human donor with Susac syndrome.

The chain carries TRBV5-1 and TRBJ1-1; D is uncertain. Trimming left V 0 bases short and J 1 base short, with 10 bases between. The CDR3 spans 15 residues. Germline values: CDR1 SGHRS, CDR2 YFSETQ. CDR3 amino acids: CASSLAEQTNTEAFF. As DNA, the CDR3 is TGCGCCAGCAGCTTGGCCGAACAGACGAACACTGAAGCTTTCTTT.

J is TRBJ1-2 and V is TRBV29-1, with TRBD1 identical over 9 bases. This CDR3 has 13 amino acids. The germline gives CDR1 SQVTM, CDR2 ANQGSEA. V gave up 4 bases and J gave up 9 bases; unmatched junction bases: 9. The chain's CDR3 is CSVAGQGVLSYTF. The DNA of the CDR3 is TGCAGCGTTGCGGGACAGGGAGTATTAAGCTACACCTTC.

V gene TRBV7-9 combines with J gene TRBJ1-4; 7 nucleotides align to TRBD1. The V gene's germline CDR1 is SEHNR and CDR2 FQNEAQ (reference sequence). The V gene end was trimmed by 1 base and the J gene end by 2 bases; junction bases not matched to a gene: 4. The CDR3 totals 16 residues. CDR3 nucleotide sequence: TGTGCCAGCAGCTTAGGGGAACAGGGGACTAATGAAAAACTGTTTTTT. It codes for CASSLGEQGTNEKLFF. The complete variable domain, with remaining parts taken from reference TRBV7-9 and TRBJ1-4, reads DTGVSQNPRHKITKRGQNVTFRCDPISEHNRLYWYRQTLGQGPEFLTYFQNEAQLEKSRLLSDRFSAERPKGSFSTLEIQRTEQGDSAMYLCASSLGEQGTNEKLFFGSGTQLSVL.

The chain carries TRBV7-9 and TRBJ1-2; D is uncertain. Trimming shortened V by 3 bases and J by 8 bases, and 16 bases separated the two germline ends. The CDR3 runs 14 residues. From germline, CDR1 is SEHNR and CDR2 FQNEAQ (reference sequence). The CDR3 DNA reads as TGTGCCAGCAGCTTCCTTTCGGGTGTAGAGGGCTACACCTTC. It codes for CASSFLSGVEGYTF.

This rearrangement joins TRBV7-9 to TRBJ2-1; no reliable D call. Germline V gives CDR1 SEHNR, CDR2 FQNEAQ (reference sequence). V was trimmed by 5 bases and J by 3 bases, leaving 11 bases between them. The CDR3 runs to 14 residues. The CDR3 DNA is TGTGCCAGCAGCCTCAGCCCCAACTACAATGAGCAGTTCTTC. It yields the protein CASSLSPNYNEQFF.

This clonotype showed up just once. The rearrangement links TRBV30 to TRBJ1-2; 8 bases map to TRBD1. The germline gives CDR1 GTSNPN, CDR2 SVGIG (reference sequence). CDR3 size: 13 residues. The V and J ends lost 2 bases and 6 bases, in that order; junction bases with no gene match: 5. This chain's CDR3 is CAWSRDRWDGYTF. The CDR3 DNA reads TGTGCCTGGAGTAGGGACAGGTGGGATGGCTACACCTTC.

The chain uses TRBV7-9 and TRBJ2-7; the D is unclear. Trimming shortened V by 1 base and J by 6 bases, and 10 bases separated the two germline ends. From germline, CDR1 is SEHNR and CDR2 FQNEAQ (reference sequence). This CDR3 has 13 amino acids. DNA of the CDR3: TGTGCCAGCAGCTTAGGGGCGGAGAGCGAGCAGTACTTC. It translates to CASSLGAESEQYF.

This chain links TRBV6-5 with TRBJ2-1; TRBD2 matches 7 bases. Losses at the gene ends were 4 bases for V and 4 bases for J; bases not matched to a gene: 7. This CDR3 has 15 amino acids. Germline V gives CDR1 MNHEY, CDR2 SVGAGI. The chain's CDR3 is CASSSTGTTYNEQFF. The CDR3 region has the DNA TGTGCCAGCAGTTCGACCGGGACTACATACAATGAGCAGTTCTTC.

This chain links TRBV4-3 with TRBJ2-7, with TRBD2 matching 13 bases. CDR1 and CDR2 from the germline V gene are LGHNA and YSLEER. V lost 0 bases and J lost 7; bases outside the gene matches: 12. This CDR3 comprises 18 residues. The CDR3 region has the DNA TGCGCCAGCAGCCAAGATCCCGCGACTAGCGGGGGGCCGTGGGAGCAGTACTTC. Translating gives CASSQDPATSGGPWEQYF.

The CDR3 DNA reads as TGCAGCGCTGCAGGCAGGGGGGTTGGCAAAAACATTCAGTACTTC. Amino acids: CSAAGRGVGKNIQYF. The chain combines TRBV29-1 with TRBJ2-4; D may be TRBD1 (7 bases). This CDR3 has 15 residues. Germline loops: CDR1 SQVTM, CDR2 ANQGSEA. V was clipped by 7 bases and J by 3 bases, with 19 bases between them.

The V and J genes are TRBV29-1 and TRBJ1-2; tentative D call: TRBD1 (5 bases). The CDR3 is made up of 11 amino acids. Germline V lookup: CDR1 SQVTM, CDR2 ANQGSEA. V was trimmed by 6 bases and J by 8 bases, leaving 13 bases between them. The CDR3 spells CSVTARGGYTF. The CDR3 nucleotides are TGCAGCGTGACAGCCAGAGGAGGCTACACCTTC.

The chain joins TRBV25-1 to TRBJ2-7; D remains ambiguous. The V and J ends lost 1 base and 8 bases respectively, with 12 bases between them. Looked up from germline, CDR1 is MGHDK and CDR2 is SYGVNS. The CDR3 consists of 13 residues. This CDR3 is CASSELVGRKQYF. In DNA form, the CDR3 reads TGTGCCAGCAGTGAATTGGTCGGTAGGAAGCAGTACTTC.

The V and J genes are TRBV9 and TRBJ2-7; no clear D. This CDR3 region has 12 residues. CDR1 SGDLS and CDR2 YYNGEE come from the germline V gene. Trimming pared 0 bases from V and 6 bases from J, leaving 7 bases between. CDR3 region: CASSVGVGEQYF. CDR3 DNA: TGTGCCAGCAGCGTAGGGGTCGGCGAGCAGTACTTC.

This chain joins TRBV4-3 and TRBJ2-1; possible D gene TRBD1, 6 bases. The CDR3 loop spans 15 amino acids. Trimming took off 0 bases at V and 2 bases at J, with 8 bases between the two ends. Germline loops: CDR1 LGHNA, CDR2 YSLEER. As DNA, the CDR3 is TGCGCCAGCAGCCAAGAAGGGGGACCCTACAATGAGCAGTTCTTC. The encoded protein is CASSQEGGPYNEQFF.

The V call is TRBV6-5, the J call TRBJ2-1; D unresolved. The germline V gene encodes CDR1 MNHEY and CDR2 SVGAGI. Deletions cut 0 bases from V and 9 bases from J, with 9 bases between. There are 13 residues in the CDR3. CDR3 loop: CASSYSAGIEQFF. CDR3 coding DNA: TGTGCCAGCAGTTACTCGGCAGGAATTGAGCAGTTCTTC.

The chain couples TRBV20-1 to TRBJ2-7; D tentatively fits TRBD1 or TRBD2 (5 bases each). Germline V gives CDR1 DFQATT, CDR2 SNEGSKA (reference sequence). The CDR3 runs to 13 residues. V lost 1 base, J lost 3 bases, and 10 bases lay in between. CDR3 sequence reads: CSARAGTLYEQYF. In DNA form, the CDR3 reads TGCAGTGCTAGAGCCGGGACCCTCTACGAGCAGTACTTC.

This clonotype was recorded only once. The chain couples TRBV29-1 to TRBJ2-1; 9 positions match TRBD2. The germline gives CDR1 SQVTM, CDR2 ANQGSEA. V shed 2 bases and J 0 bases; nucleotides not matched to a gene: 2. The CDR3 covers 15 residues. The CDR3 DNA reads TGCAGCGTTGAACTAGCGGGAATCTCCTACAATGAGCAGTTCTTC. It translates to CSVELAGISYNEQFF.